This is a list of T cell receptor beta chains from one sample in a study of blood T cell repertoires in COVID-19. TCRdb's table, derived via immunoSEQ multiplex PCR, lists solely in-frame clones and lacks some. The sample has 110,000 or so clones, about nine tenths seen once. Material: peripheral blood. Every receptor here comes from a man between 70 and 80 years old who had recovered from COVID-19. The CDR3 runs from the conserved cysteine through the conserved F or W. The D gene is left open where the match is weak. Not every row has a clone size; where given, it reads once, few, many or a size class.

D	size	V	J	CDR3	DNA
TRBD2	NA	TRBV18	TRBJ2-7	CASSLGTSGYYEQYF	TGTGCCAGCTCACTGGGGACTAGCGGTTACTACGAGCAGTACTTC
NA	NA	TRBV18	TRBJ1-4	CASSPPAGAREKLFF	TGTGCCAGCTCACCACCGGCGGGGGCGCGTGAAAAACTGTTTTTT
NA	few	TRBV27	TRBJ2-2	CASGYYYTGELFF	TGTGCCAGCGGCTACTACTACACCGGGGAGCTGTTTTTT
TRBD1	NA	TRBV2	TRBJ1-2	CASRVDREANYGYTF	TGTGCCAGCAGAGTTGACAGGGAGGCTAACTATGGCTACACCTTC
NA	NA	TRBV5-1	TRBJ1-3	CASSLAGVNSGNTIYF	TGCGCCAGCAGCTTGGCCGGGGTTAACTCTGGAAACACCATATATTTT
NA	NA	TRBV7-3	TRBJ1-2	CASSLSPGGDYTF	TGTGCCAGCAGCTTATCGCCCGGGGGTGACTACACCTTC
TRBD2	NA	TRBV19	TRBJ2-7	CASSPGTSGRPNYEQYF	TGTGCCAGTAGTCCCGGGACTAGCGGGAGGCCAAACTACGAGCAGTACTTC
NA	NA	TRBV21-1	TRBJ1-1	CASKPPRARPPCEAFF	TGTGCCAGCAAACCCCCGCGGGCGAGGCCCCCCTGTGAAGCTTTCTTT
TRBD2	NA	TRBV6-5	TRBJ2-7	CASSLLGLAGFEQYF	TGTGCCAGCAGCCTCCTCGGACTAGCGGGATTCGAGCAGTACTTC
TRBD1	NA	TRBV5-1	TRBJ2-1	CASSLAGTGRPRDEQFF	TGCGCCAGCAGCTTGGCCGGGACAGGGCGCCCTAGAGACGAGCAGTTCTTC
TRBD2	once	TRBV10-3	TRBJ2-3	CAMLAGDTQYF	TGTGCCATGCTAGCGGGAGATACGCAGTATTTT
TRBD1	NA	TRBV19	TRBJ1-6	CASSIGTGYSPLHF	TGTGCCAGTAGTATCGGGACAGGGTATTCACCCCTCCACTTT
NA	NA	TRBV6-1	TRBJ2-2	CASSEWNRANTGELFF	TGTGCCAGCAGTGAATGGAACAGGGCGAACACCGGGGAGCTGTTTTTT
NA	NA	TRBV23-1	TRBJ1-5	CASRRPWGVSNQPQHF	TGCGCCAGCAGGCGCCCCTGGGGGGTTAGCAATCAGCCCCAGCATTTT
NA	NA	TRBV19	TRBJ1-2	CASSMTSNYGYTF	TGTGCCAGTAGTATGACATCTAACTATGGCTACACCTTC
NA	NA	TRBV27	TRBJ1-6	CASSFEWGGNSPLHF	TGTGCCAGCAGTTTCGAGTGGGGGGGGAATTCACCCCTCCACTTT
TRBD2	few	TRBV7-2	TRBJ2-1	CASSSGGLAGYEQFF	TGTGCCAGCAGCTCTGGGGGACTAGCGGGATATGAGCAGTTCTTC
TRBD2	NA	TRBV7-6	TRBJ2-3	CASSPSGGALDTQYF	TGTGCCAGCAGCCCTAGCGGGGGGGCATTAGATACGCAGTATTTT
TRBD1	NA	TRBV5-1	TRBJ1-2	CASSTGQLDYGYTF	TGCGCCAGCAGCACGGGACAGCTGGACTATGGCTACACCTTC
NA	NA	TRBV11-2	TRBJ1-2	CASSSPRGALGYTF	TGTGCCAGCAGCTCCCCCCGGGGGGCGCTGGGCTACACCTTC
NA	NA	TRBV2	TRBJ1-1	CASSEPKGYRNTEAFF	TGTGCCAGCAGTGAACCTAAGGGGTACAGGAACACTGAAGCTTTCTTT
NA	once	TRBV2	TRBJ2-2	CASRDRISTGELFF	TGTGCCAGCAGAGACAGAATCTCCACCGGGGAGCTGTTTTTT
NA	NA	TRBV12-1	TRBJ1-2	CASRPNRGFGYTF	TGTGCCAGCAGACCAAACAGGGGGTTTGGCTACACCTTC
NA	NA	TRBV5-4	TRBJ1-2	CASSWAGDGYTF	TGTGCCAGCAGCTGGGCGGGGGACGGCTACACCTTC
NA	NA	TRBV6-5	TRBJ2-3	CASSYGGARPDTQYF	TGTGCCAGCAGTTACGGGGGCGCAAGACCAGATACGCAGTATTTT
TRBD1	NA	TRBV18	TRBJ2-1	CASSLGQGTYNEQFF	TGTGCCAGCTCACTCGGACAGGGGACCTACAATGAGCAGTTCTTC
TRBD1	once	TRBV19	TRBJ2-7	CASRQGAREQYF	TGTGCCAGCAGACAGGGGGCTAGGGAGCAGTACTTC
NA	NA	TRBV11-2	TRBJ2-5	CASSLVGGSETQYF	TGTGCCAGCAGCTTAGTCGGGGGTAGCGAGACCCAGTACTTC
NA	NA	TRBV7-9	TRBJ1-4	CASSYLGSWNEKLFF	TGTGCCAGCAGCTACCTGGGGAGCTGGAATGAAAAACTGTTTTTT
TRBD1	NA	TRBV5-8	TRBJ1-5	CASSLAGTGGWNQPQHF	TGTGCCAGCAGCTTGGCCGGGACAGGGGGATGGAATCAGCCCCAGCATTTT
TRBD1	NA	TRBV28	TRBJ2-1	CASSSAGTGSNEQFF	TGTGCCAGCAGTTCCGCCGGGACAGGGTCCAATGAGCAGTTCTTC
TRBD1	NA	TRBV5-4	TRBJ1-6	CASSFNRGNNSPLHF	TGTGCCAGCAGCTTTAACAGGGGGAATAATTCACCCCTCCACTTT
TRBD2	once	TRBV4-1	TRBJ2-3	CASSLPGRGTQYF	TGCGCCAGCAGCCTCCCGGGGAGGGGAACGCAGTATTTT
NA	NA	TRBV7-3	TRBJ1-1	CASSFGGGNTEAFF	TGTGCCAGCAGCTTTGGGGGAGGGAACACTGAAGCTTTCTTT
NA	NA	TRBV5-6	TRBJ1-2	CASSFRGEYYGYTF	TGTGCCAGCAGCTTCCGTGGGGAGTACTATGGCTACACCTTC
NA	NA	TRBV28	TRBJ1-4	CASSQKGVGEKLFF	TGTGCCAGCAGTCAAAAGGGGGTTGGAGAAAAACTGTTTTTT
TRBD1	NA	TRBV7-3	TRBJ2-2	CASSQDRGFTGELFF	TGTGCCAGCAGCCAGGACAGGGGGTTCACCGGGGAGCTGTTTTTT
NA	NA	TRBV4-1	TRBJ1-5	CASSQDVLRDNQPQHF	TGCGCCAGCAGCCAAGATGTTCTCAGGGATAATCAGCCCCAGCATTTT
TRBD2	NA	TRBV24-1	TRBJ2-3	CATSDLRTSGGTDTQYF	TGTGCCACCAGTGATTTGAGGACTAGCGGGGGCACAGATACGCAGTATTTT
NA	NA	TRBV24-1	TRBJ2-1	CATSGRPNRDRNEQFF	TGTGCCACCAGTGGCCGTCCTAACAGGGATCGGAATGAGCAGTTCTTC
NA	NA	TRBV10-3	TRBJ1-2	CAISLVDQAGGYTF	TGTGCCATCAGTCTCGTTGACCAGGCGGGGGGCTACACCTTC
NA	NA	TRBV5-1	TRBJ2-2	CASSLAPPGLTGELFF	TGCGCCAGCAGCTTGGCACCGCCAGGCTTGACCGGGGAGCTGTTTTTT
TRBD1	NA	TRBV5-6	TRBJ1-6	CASYRGSYNSPLHF	TGTGCCAGCTACAGGGGCTCCTATAATTCACCCCTCCACTTT
TRBD1	NA	TRBV9	TRBJ1-2	CASSPRQGANYGYTF	TGTGCCAGCAGCCCGCGACAGGGGGCTAACTATGGCTACACCTTC
NA	NA	TRBV20-1	TRBJ2-7	CSASVYSSYEQYF	TGCAGTGCTAGTGTTTACAGCTCCTACGAGCAGTACTTC
NA	NA	TRBV6-6	TRBJ1-2	CASSPKITGWGNYGYTF	TGTGCCAGCAGTCCAAAAATTACAGGGTGGGGTAACTATGGCTACACCTTC
TRBD2	NA	TRBV29-1	TRBJ2-2	CSVERGGAGPAGELFF	TGCAGCGTTGAACGGGGAGGGGCAGGGCCGGCCGGGGAGCTGTTTTTT
TRBD2	NA	TRBV5-4	TRBJ2-3	CASSFSSGDTDTQYF	TGTGCCAGCAGCTTTTCGAGCGGGGACACAGATACGCAGTATTTT
NA	NA	TRBV29-1	TRBJ2-7	CSARDTSYEQYF	TGCAGCGCCAGGGACACCTCCTACGAGCAGTACTTC
TRBD2	NA	TRBV10-3	TRBJ2-1	CAISSGAGDEQFF	TGTGCCATCAGTTCAGGAGCGGGGGATGAGCAGTTCTTC
NA	once	TRBV10-2	TRBJ2-1	CASRSIYNEQFF	TGCGCCAGCAGGTCCATCTACAATGAGCAGTTCTTC
TRBD2	NA	TRBV2	TRBJ2-2	CASNDRTSGLTGELFF	TGTGCCAGCAACGATAGGACTAGCGGTTTAACCGGGGAGCTGTTTTTT
NA	once	TRBV6-5	TRBJ2-5	CASSYSPAGVETQYF	TGTGCCAGCAGTTACTCCCCCGCCGGGGTGGAGACCCAGTACTTC
TRBD1	NA	TRBV5-1	TRBJ1-1	CASSWGQGNTEAFF	TGCGCCAGCAGCTGGGGACAGGGGAACACTGAAGCTTTCTTT
TRBD1	NA	TRBV7-3	TRBJ1-4	CASSLTGTGGGEKLFF	TGTGCCAGCAGCTTAACGGGCACAGGGGGTGGTGAAAAACTGTTTTTT